The clone carrying this TCR beta chain was observed at least ten times. It was RNA transcripts that yielded the amplified TCR beta CDR3 regions. The HTBI set primed first-round TCR CDR3 RT-PCR. TCRdb processed the multiplex PCR reads anew with MiXCR; each CDR3 protein has one entry. The data show roughly 530,000 distinct CDR3 sequences, with under 20% seen just once and 17% held by the top ten. Out of approximately 10 ml of fresh peripheral blood came the PBMCs. The data were obtained in a study of T cells in Graves' hyperthyroidism and ophthalmopathy. Germline lookup yields CDR1 SNHLY and CDR2 FYNNEI. This CDR3 has 11 amino acids. Trimming took off 5 bases at V and 5 bases at J, with 5 bases between the two ends.

Material for sequencing was blood. The receptor's source is a woman aged 18-29 years with Graves' ophthalmopathy. The chain joins TRBV2 to TRBJ2-3; D is ambiguous. In DNA, the CDR3 is TGTGCCAGCAGTTATAAAGATACGCAGTATTTT. Amino acid sequence: CASSYKDTQYF.